A selection of T cell receptor beta chains follows, all from one sample in a study of blood T cell repertoires in COVID-19. Data came from immunoSEQ multiplex PCR; TCRdb stores just in-frame clones and leaves some out. The sample includes around 130,000 clones, around 85% seen only once; the top ten take roughly 15%. The material sequenced was peripheral blood. The receptors here all came from a woman between 45 and 60 years old with acute or convalescent COVID-19. Both conserved end residues are part of each CDR3. The order of the fields is V gene, clone size, D gene, CDR3 protein. D genes are given only for firm matches. Rows give clone size only sometimes, using once, few, many, or a class for an expanded clone.

TRBV5-1 | NA | TRBD1 | CASSVTGLSKYGYTF
TRBV27 | NA | TRBD1 | CASSLNPDRALQPQHF
TRBV6-1 | NA | TRBD1 | CASSEYRGQGEKLFF
TRBV9 | NA | NA | CASSVKSLGTDTQYF
TRBV6-6 | once | NA | CASGRRNTEAFF
TRBV6-6 | NA | TRBD2 | CASISGGQGNEQFF
TRBV28 | NA | NA | CASSLTGGYGYTF
TRBV30 | once | TRBD2 | CAWSVRRGAYEQYF
TRBV11-2 | NA | NA | CASSLEAVPSTDTQYF
TRBV2 | NA | TRBD1 | CASSIGQGSYNEQFF
TRBV5-1 | NA | NA | CASSLEGHDYGYTF
TRBV6-2/TRBV6-3 | NA | NA | CASSDPGAGANVLTF
TRBV5-1 | NA | NA | CASSLERGPYNEQFF
TRBV11-2 | NA | TRBD1 | CASSTTGGSTEAFF
TRBV18 | NA | NA | CASSPPSGAGELFF
TRBV2 | NA | NA | CASSGQVLVAGELFF
TRBV29-1 | NA | TRBD1 | CSVDIYRGGYGYTF
TRBV18 | once | TRBD1 | CASSEGQGAWQPQHF
TRBV5-1 | NA | NA | CASSSERSESPLHF
TRBV5-1 | NA | NA | CASRADTRGNEQFF
TRBV21-1 | NA | NA | CASSKEARTGSHSPLHF
TRBV4-1 | few | TRBD2 | CASSQDGAGGLTDTQYF
TRBV2 | NA | NA | CASSERGGGLDGYTF
TRBV27 | few | TRBD1 | CASKTGRNTEAFF
TRBV4-1 | NA | TRBD1 | CASSQDGTGNNSPLHF
TRBV12-3/TRBV12-4 | NA | NA | CASSIMNTEAFF
TRBV19 | NA | NA | CASSMGGSDQPQHF
TRBV6-1 | NA | NA | CASSEMPGANQPQHF
TRBV23-1 | NA | NA | CASSHPFESSHGYTF
TRBV21-1 | NA | NA | CASSDYRLRTADYPYEQYF
TRBV5-8 | once | TRBD1 | CASSLSAGTGNSPLHF
TRBV3-1/TRBV3-2 | NA | NA | CASRSSGSNEQFF
TRBV3-1/TRBV3-2 | many | NA | CASSQVRQDYGYTF
TRBV5-6 | NA | TRBD1 | CASSRRTGTGTVKNIQYF
TRBV5-8 | NA | NA | CASSFFGHNQDEKLFF
TRBV10-3 | once | NA | CAISDWTGGTEAFF
TRBV5-1 | few | TRBD1 | CASRPVPGQGGEKLFF
TRBV6-5 | NA | TRBD1 | CASSQGRREKLFF
TRBV7-2 | NA | TRBD1 | CASSRDRRDYGYTF
TRBV7-3 | NA | NA | CASSSKGGVYEQFF
TRBV2 | NA | NA | CASSGLAHSGNTIYF
TRBV7-3 | NA | TRBD2 | CASSPRVAGTNTGELFF
TRBV13 | NA | NA | CASSLLRLNGTYEQYF
TRBV7-2 | NA | TRBD1 | CASSSQRTGGNQPQHF
TRBV10-3 | few | TRBD2 | CAISESPTSGAETQYF
TRBV19 | NA | TRBD1 | CASSVQGAGSNQPQHF
TRBV27 | NA | TRBD2 | CASSNPLTSGDLREQYF
TRBV7-9 | NA | TRBD1 | CASSLGTGRGAGNTIYF
TRBV7-9 | NA | TRBD1 | CASSLGDREASPLHF
TRBV7-8 | NA | TRBD1 | CASSFEGAGNSPLHF
TRBV5-1 | once | NA | CASSFYQGTNTEAFF
TRBV29-1 | few | NA | CSALTGPYEQYF
TRBV29-1 | NA | TRBD2 | CSVEVAGGPDTQYF
TRBV25-1 | NA | NA | CASSAISGNTIYF
TRBV6-6 | NA | NA | CASSLRPDTLNQPQHF
TRBV11-2 | NA | TRBD1 | CASSQRQGGWAFF
TRBV11-3 | NA | TRBD1 | CASSQGQGSTDTQYF
TRBV10-3 | few | NA | CAISGTGENTEAFF
TRBV12-5 | NA | NA | CASGLVTSGSEQFF
TRBV19 | NA | TRBD2 | CASTRTDGGSSYNEQFF